A selection of T cell receptor beta chains follows, all from one sample in a study of control samples from healthy donors and cancer patients. Produced via immunoSEQ multiplex PCR; TCRdb's table is partial and in-frame only. The sample records 75,000 to 100,000 clones, approximately 82% being singletons. The sequencing sample was made of blood. The receptor source for this set is a man between 60 and 75 years old in good health. Both conserved end residues are part of each CDR3.

V gene	J gene	CDR3 protein
TRBV30	TRBJ1-6	CAWSLIGGAGRSNSPLHF
TRBV10-3	TRBJ1-2	CAISGTGGNYGYTF
TRBV9	TRBJ2-7	CASSATYRGRNEQYF
TRBV6-4	TRBJ1-1	CASSDTTENTEAFF
TRBV6-2/TRBV6-3	TRBJ2-5	CASSSSRVRHQETQYF
TRBV11-2	TRBJ2-5	CASSLDGERGGLGETQYF
TRBV9	TRBJ2-3	CASSLTVGFDTQYF
TRBV6-5	TRBJ1-5	CASSVTGANQPQHF
TRBV11-2	TRBJ2-5	CASSLNYWETQYF
TRBV7-9	TRBJ1-3	CASSPHRASSGNTIYF
TRBV25-1	TRBJ2-4	CASSEYTVTKNIQYF
TRBV15	TRBJ2-7	CATSRVLGSDEQYF
TRBV5-1	TRBJ1-2	CASSPGQAYGYTF
TRBV18	TRBJ2-3	CASSPFLAGADTQYF
TRBV27	TRBJ2-6	CASGMETGSLRRANVLTF
TRBV4-1	TRBJ1-4	CASKNGPNEKLFF
TRBV5-1	TRBJ1-4	CASSQSGTNEKLFF
TRBV7-8	TRBJ1-2	CASSLSGGHYGYTF
TRBV19	TRBJ1-5	CASTAGGNQPQHF
TRBV7-3	TRBJ2-3	CASSLSSGAGDTQYF
TRBV7-8	TRBJ2-1	CASSRHSGGSYNEQFF
TRBV6-6	TRBJ1-4	CASSYRGSEKLFF
TRBV18	TRBJ2-1	CASSPVGGPYNEQFF
TRBV27	TRBJ2-1	CASSLMWTGMYNEQFF
TRBV4-2	TRBJ2-7	CASSQFTGGVNNEQYF
TRBV6-1	TRBJ2-7	CASSEDGGSSYEQYF
TRBV3-1/TRBV3-2	TRBJ2-2	CASSPYTGNTGELFF
TRBV6-6	TRBJ2-2	CASSYSRGQNTGELFF
TRBV9	TRBJ1-3	CASSVSGGPGNTIYF
TRBV7-9	TRBJ1-2	CASSLEAEGYTF
TRBV11-2	TRBJ2-3	CASSSQITDTQYF
TRBV6-1	TRBJ1-5	CASSGHRDRVRRADNQPQHF
TRBV7-8	TRBJ2-7	CASSFGRNYEQYF
TRBV3-1/TRBV3-2	TRBJ1-4	CASSHGGTSNEKLFF
TRBV11-2	TRBJ2-4	CASSVRDRGPELAKNIQYF
TRBV24-1	TRBJ2-5	CATSDQGQGLAGGETQYF
TRBV24-1	TRBJ2-7	CATSGPGRDSGEQYF
TRBV4-2	TRBJ2-5	CASSQELGSGAETQYF
TRBV6-4	TRBJ1-1	CASSDLPDRHEEAFF
TRBV12-5	TRBJ1-2	CASGLVFSGSSGGYTF
TRBV2	TRBJ2-1	CASSGTSGFYNEQFF
TRBV30	TRBJ1-2	CAWTLTGGPVYGYTF
TRBV20-1	TRBJ1-5	CSASHIDQPQHF
TRBV3-1/TRBV3-2	TRBJ2-5	CASSQAGETQYF
TRBV6-5	TRBJ2-1	CASSYTSGGTYNEQFF
TRBV10-3	TRBJ2-1	CAISRPARGNEQFF
TRBV19	TRBJ2-3	CASSLLGTDTQYF
TRBV6-5	TRBJ2-4	CASTDTKNIQYF
TRBV5-1	TRBJ2-2	CASSTHLGGNSPLNTGELFF
TRBV18	TRBJ2-3	CASSPPLLRGDTQYF
TRBV29-1	TRBJ1-3	CSVSDGSGNTIYF
TRBV6-5	TRBJ2-5	CASKSTGQGRETQYF
TRBV30	TRBJ2-3	CAWSETNKHNTQYF
TRBV5-4	TRBJ2-1	CASSSQAGGPGEQFF